This T cell receptor (beta chain) came from a study of CD8+CD57+ T cells in acquired aplastic anemia. At the level of the study: Recorded DNA amounts for sorted CD4+ and CD8+ cells had an average of about 3 ug. Study observations and caveats: The same twenty-nine CD8+ CDR3 sequences occurred in patients and in controls.

Genomic DNA constituted the template upon which TCR beta VDJ and CDR3 profiling was performed. Via MiXCR, TCRdb re-called the reads, giving one row per CDR3 protein. This table holds some 210,000 distinct CDR3 sequences, approximately 60% found once. This clonotype has just a few counts. Its antigen is unidentified. The V gene lost 6 bases and the J gene lost 5 bases, with 9 bases spanning the gap. The germline CDR1 and CDR2 sequences are LNHDA and SQIVND (reference sequence). CDR3 size: 12 residues. The sequence was collected from a human donor in good health. This rearrangement joins TRBV19 to TRBJ2-3; no firm D call. The material sequenced was sorted CD4+, CD8+, or CD8+CD57+ T cells (not recorded which) from PBMCs. This chain's CDR3 is CASRLSGDTQYF. DNA of the CDR3: TGTGCCAGTAGATTGAGTGGAGATACGCAGTATTTT.